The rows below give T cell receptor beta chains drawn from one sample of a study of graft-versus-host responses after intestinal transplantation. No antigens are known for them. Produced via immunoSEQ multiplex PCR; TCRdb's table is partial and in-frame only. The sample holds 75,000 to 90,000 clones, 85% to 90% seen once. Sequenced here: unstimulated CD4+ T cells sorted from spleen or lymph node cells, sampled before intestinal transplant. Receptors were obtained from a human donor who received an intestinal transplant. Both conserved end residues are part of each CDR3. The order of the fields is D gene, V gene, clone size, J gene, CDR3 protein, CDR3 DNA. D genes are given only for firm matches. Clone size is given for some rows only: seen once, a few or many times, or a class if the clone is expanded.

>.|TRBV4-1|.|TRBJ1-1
CASSHQGRGNTEAFF
TGCGCCAGCAGCCACCAGGGGAGAGGGAACACTGAAGCTTTCTTT
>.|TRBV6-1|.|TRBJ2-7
CASSDYLKRGSYEQYF
TGTGCCAGCAGTGACTACCTAAAACGGGGGTCCTACGAGCAGTACTTC
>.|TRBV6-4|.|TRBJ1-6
CASSDREGSPLHF
TGTGCCAGCAGTGACAGGGAGGGTTCACCCCTCCACTTT
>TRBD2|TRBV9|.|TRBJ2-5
CASSVSGGYQETQYF
TGTGCCAGCAGCGTATCGGGGGGGTACCAAGAGACCCAGTACTTC
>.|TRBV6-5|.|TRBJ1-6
CASTGRGSYNSPLHF
TGTGCCAGCACGGGGAGAGGCTCCTATAATTCACCCCTCCACTTT
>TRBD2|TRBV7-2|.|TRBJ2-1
CASSLDRLAGGRYNEQFF
TGTGCCAGCAGCTTAGACAGGCTAGCGGGGGGGCGATACAATGAGCAGTTCTTC
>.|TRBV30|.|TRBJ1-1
CARALGSLAEAFF
TGTGCCCGGGCTCTGGGGAGTCTGGCTGAAGCTTTCTTT
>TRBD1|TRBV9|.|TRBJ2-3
CASSVGPGTGGRDTQYF
TGTGCCAGCAGCGTCGGCCCCGGGACAGGGGGCCGAGATACGCAGTATTTT
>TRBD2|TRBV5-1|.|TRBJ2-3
CASSLLAGGDTQYF
TGCGCCAGCAGCTTACTAGCGGGTGGAGATACGCAGTATTTT
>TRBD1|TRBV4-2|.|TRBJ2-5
CASSQEVSVGQGARETQYF
TGTGCCAGCAGCCAAGAGGTGTCGGTAGGGCAGGGGGCCAGAGAGACCCAGTACTTC
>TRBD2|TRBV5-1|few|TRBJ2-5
CASSLDIAGRKTQYF
TGCGCCAGCAGCTTGGATATAGCGGGGCGGAAGACCCAGTACTTC
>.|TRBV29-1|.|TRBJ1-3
CSVDPGSSGNTIYF
TGCAGCGTTGACCCGGGTAGCTCTGGAAACACCATATATTTT
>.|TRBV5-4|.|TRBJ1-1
CASSSGGVTRAYTEAFF
TGTGCCAGCAGCTCTGGGGGCGTTACAAGGGCCTACACTGAAGCTTTCTTT
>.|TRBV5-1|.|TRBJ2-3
CASGPGIRDTDTQYF
TGCGCCAGCGGGCCGGGGATAAGGGACACAGATACGCAGTATTTT
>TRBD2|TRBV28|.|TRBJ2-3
CASLAGGSTDTQYF
TGTGCCAGCCTAGCGGGGGGTAGCACAGATACGCAGTATTTT
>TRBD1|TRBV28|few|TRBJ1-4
CASSATGTGNEKLFF
TGTGCCAGCAGTGCGACCGGGACAGGGAATGAAAAACTGTTTTTT
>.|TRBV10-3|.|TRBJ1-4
CAISESPPGQEEEKLFF
TGTGCCATCAGTGAGTCACCACCGGGCCAGGAGGAGGAAAAACTGTTTTTT
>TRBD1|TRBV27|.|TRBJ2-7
CASSFGTAYEQYF
TGTGCCAGCAGTTTCGGGACAGCCTACGAGCAGTACTTC
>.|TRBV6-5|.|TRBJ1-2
CASSYGQNYGYTF
TGTGCCAGCAGTTACGGACAGAACTATGGCTACACCTTC
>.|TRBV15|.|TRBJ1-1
CATSRGGREAFF
TGTGCCACCAGCAGAGGCGGGAGGGAAGCTTTCTTT
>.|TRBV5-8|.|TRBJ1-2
CASSLVPREYGYTF
TGTGCCAGCAGCTTGGTGCCTAGAGAGTATGGCTACACCTTC
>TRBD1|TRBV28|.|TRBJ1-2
CASSLTLTGGTF
TGTGCCAGCAGTTTAACTTTAACAGGGGGCACCTTC
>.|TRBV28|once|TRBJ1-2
CASSRRPTGRANYGYTF
TGTGCCAGCAGTCGCCGTCCTACAGGGCGGGCTAACTATGGCTACACCTTC
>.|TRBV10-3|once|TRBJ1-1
CAIRTTENTEAFF
TGTGCCATCAGGACTACAGAGAACACTGAAGCTTTCTTT
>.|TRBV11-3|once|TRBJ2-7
CASSPGRGYEQYF
TGTGCCAGCAGCCCAGGCCGGGGGTACGAGCAGTACTTC
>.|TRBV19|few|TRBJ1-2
CASSTQDYSRRYTF
TGTGCCAGTAGCACCCAGGATTATTCAAGGCGCTACACCTTC
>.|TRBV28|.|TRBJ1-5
CASSSGGVKGNQPQHF
TGTGCCAGCAGTTCCGGAGGGGTGAAGGGCAATCAGCCCCAGCATTTT
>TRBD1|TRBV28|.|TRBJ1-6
CASRETGGRNSPLHF
TGTGCCAGCAGAGAGACAGGGGGCCGAAATTCACCCCTCCACTTT
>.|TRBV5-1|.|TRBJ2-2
CASSRAGENGELFF
TGCGCCAGCAGTCGGGCCGGGGAGAACGGGGAGCTGTTTTTT
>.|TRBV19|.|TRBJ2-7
CASSIRGAPRNEQYF
TGTGCCAGTAGTATACGGGGGGCACCCCGGAACGAGCAGTACTTC
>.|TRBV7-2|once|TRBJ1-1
CASNPGWGDTEAFF
TGTGCCAGCAATCCAGGTTGGGGGGACACTGAAGCTTTCTTT
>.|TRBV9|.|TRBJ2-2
CASSTHPGLSGELFF
TGTGCCAGCAGCACCCACCCAGGTCTCTCCGGGGAGCTGTTTTTT
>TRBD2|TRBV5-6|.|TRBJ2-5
CASRLTSEETQYF
TGTGCCAGCAGGCTAACTAGCGAAGAGACCCAGTACTTC
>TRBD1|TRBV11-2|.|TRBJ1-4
CASTQGEEQTNEKLFF
TGTGCCAGCACCCAGGGGGAGGAACAGACTAATGAAAAACTGTTTTTT
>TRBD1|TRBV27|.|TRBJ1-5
CASSPKQGIGDQPQHF
TGTGCCAGCAGTCCCAAACAGGGGATAGGCGATCAGCCCCAGCATTTT
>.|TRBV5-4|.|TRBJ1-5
CASSLEEGRRTYSNQPQHF
TGTGCCAGCAGCTTGGAGGAGGGCAGGCGGACATATAGCAATCAGCCCCAGCATTTT
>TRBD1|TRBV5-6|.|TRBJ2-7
CASSPYNTGGRSYEQYF
TGTGCCAGCAGCCCCTACAATACAGGGGGACGCTCCTACGAGCAGTACTTC
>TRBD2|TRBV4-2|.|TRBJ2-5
CASSPGQRGDQETQYF
TGTGCCAGCAGCCCTGGGCAGCGGGGGGACCAAGAGACCCAGTACTTC
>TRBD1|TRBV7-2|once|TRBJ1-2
CASSLAQGAWNYGYTF
TGTGCCAGCAGCTTAGCCCAGGGGGCCTGGAACTATGGCTACACCTTC
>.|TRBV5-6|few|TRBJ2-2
CASSSQGYGELFF
TGTGCCAGCAGCTCCCAGGGTTACGGGGAGCTGTTTTTT
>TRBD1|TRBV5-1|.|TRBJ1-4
CASSRSGTGGATNEKLFF
TGCGCCAGCAGCAGATCCGGGACAGGGGGTGCAACTAATGAAAAACTGTTTTTT
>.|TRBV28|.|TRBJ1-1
CATLTAGRMNTEAFF
TGTGCCACCCTGACAGCCGGACGTATGAACACTGAAGCTTTCTTT
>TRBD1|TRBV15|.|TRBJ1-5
CATSRGGGQANQPQHF
TGTGCCACCAGCAGAGGCGGTGGACAGGCAAATCAGCCCCAGCATTTT
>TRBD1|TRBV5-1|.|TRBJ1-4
CASAPQGEIGHEKLFF
TGCGCCAGCGCACCCCAGGGGGAAATAGGGCACGAAAAACTGTTTTTT
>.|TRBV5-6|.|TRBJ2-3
CASSLFAGARPDTQYF
TGTGCCAGCAGCTTGTTTGCGGGGGCTCGACCAGATACGCAGTATTTT
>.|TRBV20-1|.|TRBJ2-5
CSARDEFLYF
TGCAGTGCTAGAGACGAGTTCCTCTACTTC
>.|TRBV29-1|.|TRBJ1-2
CSVEDRAIYTF
TGCAGCGTTGAAGATCGTGCGATCTACACCTTC
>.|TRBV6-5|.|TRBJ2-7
CASSYSRAGWGEQYF
TGTGCCAGCAGTTACTCGCGGGCTGGGTGGGGCGAGCAGTACTTC
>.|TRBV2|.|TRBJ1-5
CASSGSGARGQPQHF
TGTGCCAGCAGTGGTTCGGGTGCCCGTGGGCAGCCCCAGCATTTT
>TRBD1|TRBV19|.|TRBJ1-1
CASSIGDRMAFF
TGTGCCAGTAGTATAGGGGACAGGATGGCTTTCTTT
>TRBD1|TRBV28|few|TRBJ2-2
CASGGTGTYTGELFF
TGTGCCAGCGGAGGGACAGGGACTTACACCGGGGAGCTGTTTTTT
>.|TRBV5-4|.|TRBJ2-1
CASSLAGNEQFF
TGTGCCAGCAGCTTGGCCGGGAATGAGCAGTTCTTC
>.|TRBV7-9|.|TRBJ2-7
CASSLRGGGGYEQYF
TGTGCCAGCAGCTTACGGGGAGGTGGCGGCTACGAGCAGTACTTC